The text below deals with one T cell receptor beta chain. Germline V lookup: CDR1 WSHSY, CDR2 SAAADI. This CDR3 has 12 residues. Trimming pared 8 bases from V and 2 bases from J, leaving 9 bases between. Source study methods: Estimates of nucleated cell counts were drawn from the amplification of reference gene primers. Some clones are missing from TCRdb's copy, which holds only in-frame ones; the method was immunoSEQ multiplex PCR. The V and J calls and clone size were taken over from that table, and D and trimming were inferred from the DNA. This table has about 270,000 clones, approximately 90% appearing once. This record belongs to a study of blood T cell repertoires in COVID-19. Study-level background: Samples came from the United States, Italy and Spain, spanning acute and convalescent COVID-19. PBMCs, B-cell-depleted T cells, or T cells were the source of the cDNA or gDNA that made up the material.

The material sequenced was PBMCs or T cells enriched from blood (not recorded which). This receptor was identified in a woman younger than 30 who had recovered from COVID-19. The chain joins TRBV10-2 to TRBJ2-5; D gene unclear. CDR3 nucleotide sequence: TGCGCCAGCGCTCCGAGACAAGAGACCCAGTACTTC. It encodes CASAPRQETQYF.